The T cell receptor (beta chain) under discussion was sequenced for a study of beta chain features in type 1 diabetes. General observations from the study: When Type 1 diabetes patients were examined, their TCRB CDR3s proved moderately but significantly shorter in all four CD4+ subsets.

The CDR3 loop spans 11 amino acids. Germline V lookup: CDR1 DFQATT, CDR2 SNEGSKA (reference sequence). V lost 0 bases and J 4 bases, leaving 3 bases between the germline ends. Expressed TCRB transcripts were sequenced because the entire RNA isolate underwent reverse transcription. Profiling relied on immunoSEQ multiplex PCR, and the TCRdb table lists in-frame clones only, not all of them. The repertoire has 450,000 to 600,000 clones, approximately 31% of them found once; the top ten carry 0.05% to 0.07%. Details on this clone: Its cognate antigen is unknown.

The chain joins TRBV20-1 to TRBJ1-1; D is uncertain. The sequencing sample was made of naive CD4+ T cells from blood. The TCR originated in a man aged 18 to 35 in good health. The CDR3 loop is CSARESTEAFF. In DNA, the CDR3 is TGCAGTGCTAGAGAAAGCACTGAAGCTTTCTTT.